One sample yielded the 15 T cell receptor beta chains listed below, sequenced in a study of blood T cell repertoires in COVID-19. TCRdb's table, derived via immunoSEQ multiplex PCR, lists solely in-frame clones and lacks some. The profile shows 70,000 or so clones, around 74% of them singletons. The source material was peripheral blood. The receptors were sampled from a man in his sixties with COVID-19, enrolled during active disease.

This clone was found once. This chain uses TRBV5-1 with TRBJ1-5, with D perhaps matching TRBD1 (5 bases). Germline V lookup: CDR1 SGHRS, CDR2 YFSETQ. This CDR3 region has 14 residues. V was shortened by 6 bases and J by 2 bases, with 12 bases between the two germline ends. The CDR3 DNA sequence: TGCGCCAGCAAGTCGACAGAGGGCAATCAGCCCCAGCATTTT. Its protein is CASKSTEGNQPQHF.

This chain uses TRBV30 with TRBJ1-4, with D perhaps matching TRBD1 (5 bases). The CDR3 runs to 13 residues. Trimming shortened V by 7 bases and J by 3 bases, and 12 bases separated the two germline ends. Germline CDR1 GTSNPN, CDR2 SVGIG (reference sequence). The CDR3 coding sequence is TGTGCCTCGGCGGGGCAGCCTAATGAAAAACTGTTTTTT. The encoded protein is CASAGQPNEKLFF.

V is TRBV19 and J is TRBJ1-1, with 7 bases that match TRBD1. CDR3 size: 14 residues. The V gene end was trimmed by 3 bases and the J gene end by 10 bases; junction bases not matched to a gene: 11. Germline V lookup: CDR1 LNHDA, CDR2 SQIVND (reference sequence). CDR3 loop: CASSISDRALGAFF. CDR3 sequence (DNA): TGTGCCAGTAGTATCAGTGACAGGGCCTTGGGAGCTTTCTTT.

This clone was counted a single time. This CDR3 is CASSSYRSSYEQYF. The DNA of the CDR3 is TGTGCCAGCAGCTCCTACAGGAGCTCCTACGAGCAGTACTTC. This chain uses TRBV5-5 with TRBJ2-7; D may be TRBD1 (5 bases). The germline CDR1 and CDR2 sequences are SGHKS and YYEKEE (reference sequence). CDR3 length: 14 amino acids. V was clipped by 3 bases and J by 0 bases, with 10 bases between them. The full variable domain, with the rest looked up from reference TRBV5-5 and TRBJ2-7, is DAGVTQSPTHLIKTRGQQVTLRCSPISGHKSVSWYQQVLGQGPQFIFQYYEKEERGRGNFPDRFSARQFPNYSSELNVNALLLGDSALYLCASSSYRSSYEQYFGPGTRLTVT.

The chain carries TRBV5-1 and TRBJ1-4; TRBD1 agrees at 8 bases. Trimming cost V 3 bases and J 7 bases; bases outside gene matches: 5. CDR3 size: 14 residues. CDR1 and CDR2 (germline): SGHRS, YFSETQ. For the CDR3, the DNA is TGCGCCAGCAGCTCCGGACAGGGCGGTGAAAAACTGTTTTTT. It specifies CASSSGQGGEKLFF.

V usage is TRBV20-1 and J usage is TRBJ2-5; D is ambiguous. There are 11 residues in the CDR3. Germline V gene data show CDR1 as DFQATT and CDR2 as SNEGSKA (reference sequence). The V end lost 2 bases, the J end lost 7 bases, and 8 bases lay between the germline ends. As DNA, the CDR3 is TGCAGTGCTAGACATGGCGGGACCCAGTACTTC. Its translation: CSARHGGTQYF.

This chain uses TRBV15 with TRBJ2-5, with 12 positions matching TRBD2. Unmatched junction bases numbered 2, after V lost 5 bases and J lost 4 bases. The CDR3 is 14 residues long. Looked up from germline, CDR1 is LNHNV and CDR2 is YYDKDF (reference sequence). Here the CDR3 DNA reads TGTGCCACCAGCGGGGGACTAGCGGGAGAGACCCAGTACTTC. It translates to CATSGGLAGETQYF.

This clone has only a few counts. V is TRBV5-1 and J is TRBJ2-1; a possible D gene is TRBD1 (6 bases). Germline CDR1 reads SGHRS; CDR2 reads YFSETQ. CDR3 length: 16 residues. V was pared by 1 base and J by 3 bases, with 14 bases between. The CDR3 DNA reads TGCGCCAGCAGCTTGACTCTGAACAGGGACTACAATGAGCAGTTCTTC. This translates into CASSLTLNRDYNEQFF.

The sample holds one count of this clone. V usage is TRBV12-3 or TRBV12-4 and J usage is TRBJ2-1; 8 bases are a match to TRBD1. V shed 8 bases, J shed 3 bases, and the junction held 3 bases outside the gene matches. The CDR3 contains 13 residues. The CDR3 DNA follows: TGTGCCAGCCGGGACAGGAGCTACAATGAGCAGTTCTTC. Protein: CASRDRSYNEQFF.

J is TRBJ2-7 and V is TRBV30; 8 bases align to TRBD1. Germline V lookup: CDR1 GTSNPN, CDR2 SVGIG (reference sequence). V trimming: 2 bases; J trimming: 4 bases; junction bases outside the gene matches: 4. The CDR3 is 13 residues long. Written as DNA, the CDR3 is TGTGCCTGGAGTCGACAGGGGATTTACGAGCAGTACTTC. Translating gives CAWSRQGIYEQYF.

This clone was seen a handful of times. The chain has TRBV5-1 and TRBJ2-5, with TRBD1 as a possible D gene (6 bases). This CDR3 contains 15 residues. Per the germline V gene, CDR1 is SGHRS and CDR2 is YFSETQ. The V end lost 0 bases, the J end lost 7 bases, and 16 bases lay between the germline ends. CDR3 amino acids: CASSLGDRLAGTQYF. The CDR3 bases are TGCGCCAGCAGCTTGGGAGACAGGTTGGCTGGGACCCAGTACTTC.

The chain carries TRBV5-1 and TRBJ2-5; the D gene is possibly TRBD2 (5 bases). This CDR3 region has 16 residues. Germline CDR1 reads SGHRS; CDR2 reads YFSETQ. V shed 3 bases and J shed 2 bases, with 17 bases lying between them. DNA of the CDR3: TGCGCCAGCAGCTACGATCCGCGGGTTCATCAAGAGACCCAGTACTTC. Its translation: CASSYDPRVHQETQYF.

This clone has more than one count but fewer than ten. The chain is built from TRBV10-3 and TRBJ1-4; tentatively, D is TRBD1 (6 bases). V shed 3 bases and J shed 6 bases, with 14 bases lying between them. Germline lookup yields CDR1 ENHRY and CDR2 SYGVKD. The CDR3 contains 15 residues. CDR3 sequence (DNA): TGTGCCATCAGTGACGACAGGAACGAATATGAAAAACTGTTTTTT. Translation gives CAISDDRNEYEKLFF.

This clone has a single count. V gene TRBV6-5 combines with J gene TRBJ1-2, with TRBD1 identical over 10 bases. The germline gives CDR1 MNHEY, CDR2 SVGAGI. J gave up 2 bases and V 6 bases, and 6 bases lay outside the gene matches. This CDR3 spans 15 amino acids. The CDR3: CASRSGTGANYGYTF. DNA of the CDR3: TGTGCCAGCAGGTCCGGGACAGGGGCAAACTATGGCTACACCTTC.

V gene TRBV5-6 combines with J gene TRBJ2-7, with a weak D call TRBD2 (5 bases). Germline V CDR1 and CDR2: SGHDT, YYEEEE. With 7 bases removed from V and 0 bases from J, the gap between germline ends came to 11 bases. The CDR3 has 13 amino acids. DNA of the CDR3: TGTGCCAGCGGAGCGGTAAGCTCCTACGAGCAGTACTTC. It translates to CASGAVSSYEQYF. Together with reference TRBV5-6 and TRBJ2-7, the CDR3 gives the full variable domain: DAGVTQSPTHLIKTRGQQVTLRCSPKSGHDTVSWYQQALGQGPQFIFQYYEEEERQRGNFPDRFSGHQFPNYSSELNVNALLLGDSALYLCASGAVSSYEQYFGPGTRLTVT.